This T cell receptor (beta chain) was sequenced for a study of blood T cells in healthy people across ages. Regarding the study as a whole: Since the PBMCs were unsorted, naive and antigen-experienced cells could not be conclusively compared.

As to this clonotype: Antigen: not known.

Samples each had at least 5.5 micrograms of total RNA extracted. A second roughly 7 to 11 cycle PCR used barcoded and J-beta primers. Via MiXCR, TCRdb re-called the 5' RACE reads, giving one row per CDR3 protein. In the table there are roughly 800,000 distinct CDR3 sequences, roughly 64% of which are singletons. Sequencing input: blood. The receptor was isolated from a man younger than 45 in good health.

In DNA, the CDR3 is TGCAGTGCTAGCCCACAGGGCTATGAGCAGTTCTTC. Residues: CSASPQGYEQFF. The V and J genes are TRBV20-1 and TRBJ2-1; D may be TRBD1 (6 bases). There are 12 residues in the CDR3. V was clipped by 3 bases and J by 8 bases, with 11 bases between them. The germline V gene has CDR1 DFQATT and CDR2 SNEGSKA (reference sequence).